Presented here are 21 T cell receptor beta chains from one specimen sequenced in a study of blood T cells in healthy people across ages. Together with a sample-barcoded 5' primer, a J-beta primer mix was included in a second PCR lasting 7 to 11 cycles. TCRdb passed the 5' RACE reads through MiXCR, listing each CDR3 protein once. The repertoire holds around 650,000 distinct CDR3 sequences, with 35% to 50% as singletons. The sequenced sample consisted of blood. Receptor source: an elderly man in good health.

This clonotype was found many times. The chain uses TRBV29-1 and TRBJ2-6, with D maybe TRBD2 (6 bases). Germline CDR1 and CDR2: SQVTM and ANQGSEA. The CDR3 is made up of 17 amino acids. The ends were cut back, 0 bases at V and 2 bases at J, with 14 bases in the middle. The CDR3 sequence: CSVEEYGGAAGANVLTF. The CDR3 DNA follows: TGCAGCGTTGAAGAATACGGGGGTGCGGCTGGGGCCAACGTCCTGACTTTC. Drawing the rest from reference TRBV29-1 and TRBJ2-6, the complete variable domain is SAVISQKPSRDICQRGTSLTIQCQVDSQVTMMFWYRQQPGQSLTLIATANQGSEATYESGFVIDKFPISRPNLTFSTLTVSNMSPEDSSIYLCSVEEYGGAAGANVLTFGAGSRLTVL.

The chain recombines TRBV28 with TRBJ2-1; D gene ambiguous. This CDR3 has 14 residues. V was clipped by 3 bases and J by 4 bases, with 10 bases between them. The germline CDR1 and CDR2 sequences are MDHEN and SYDVKM. This CDR3 reads CASSLRQPYNEQFF. The CDR3 DNA reads TGTGCCAGCAGTTTGAGGCAGCCGTACAATGAGCAGTTCTTC.

The chain combines TRBV6-5 with TRBJ1-6; TRBD1 might be the D (5 bases). The germline CDR1 and CDR2 sequences are MNHEY and SVGAGI. The CDR3 totals 15 residues. Trimming took 4 bases from V and 5 from J, leaving 12 bases between them. The CDR3 region has the DNA TGTGCCAGCAGTTTTTCAGGGACTAATAATTCACCCCTCCACTTT. It is translated as CASSFSGTNNSPLHF.

This clonotype was detected a few times. The CDR3: CASDVLAGNNYNEQFF. In DNA form, the CDR3 reads TGTGCCAGCGATGTTCTAGCGGGGAACAACTACAATGAGCAGTTCTTC. V and J are TRBV5-6 and TRBJ2-1; 9 bases are a match to TRBD2. V lost 7 bases and J lost 3; bases outside the gene matches: 11. The CDR3 totals 16 residues. From germline, CDR1 is SGHDT and CDR2 YYEEEE.

This chain joins TRBV25-1 and TRBJ1-2; 9 bases are a match to TRBD1. Unmatched junction bases numbered 10, after V lost 7 bases and J lost 7 bases. The CDR3 sequence is 14 residues long. CDR1 MGHDK and CDR2 SYGVNS come from the germline V gene. DNA of the CDR3: TGTGCCAGCAACGAACAGGGGGCGTCGGGTGGCTACACCTTC. It specifies CASNEQGASGGYTF.

The V and J genes are TRBV5-6 and TRBJ1-1, with D unresolved. CDR3 length: 16 amino acids. Per germline, CDR1 SGHDT and CDR2 YYEEEE. Trimming removed 3 bases at V and 1 base at J, with 16 bases between. Written as DNA, the CDR3 is TGTGCCAGCAGCTACCCAGCGGGCGGTCCGAACACTGAAGCTTTCTTT. It specifies CASSYPAGGPNTEAFF. Based on the CDR3 plus reference TRBV5-6 and TRBJ1-1, the full variable domain is DAGVTQSPTHLIKTRGQQVTLRCSPKSGHDTVSWYQQALGQGPQFIFQYYEEEERQRGNFPDRFSGHQFPNYSSELNVNALLLGDSALYLCASSYPAGGPNTEAFFGQGTRLTVV.

This clonotype has a count of ten or more. The chain has TRBV28 and TRBJ2-5, with D unclear. V was cut by 8 bases and J by 0 bases, with 4 bases left in between. The CDR3 length is 11 residues. Germline V gene sequence: CDR1 MDHEN, CDR2 SYDVKM. The CDR3 region is CASCDQETQYF. The CDR3 bases are TGTGCCAGCTGTGACCAAGAGACCCAGTACTTC.

The rearrangement joins TRBV4-2 to TRBJ2-3; 8 bases are a match to TRBD2. Germline trimming cut 0 bases from V and 3 bases from J; bases unmatched to any gene: 8. Germline assignment: CDR1 LGHNA and CDR2 YNFKEQ. The CDR3 has 17 amino acids. The CDR3 is CASSQDPGGGPTDTQYF. Here the CDR3 DNA reads TGTGCCAGCAGCCAAGATCCGGGAGGGGGACCGACAGATACGCAGTATTTT.

The rearrangement links TRBV2 to TRBJ1-1; D is unresolved. The CDR3 is 13 residues long. CDR1 is SNHLY and CDR2 is FYNNEI in the germline V gene. V dropped 4 bases and J dropped 1 base, with 7 bases sitting between them. The chain's CDR3 is CASSVIENTEAFF. The CDR3, as DNA: TGTGCCAGCAGTGTAATAGAGAACACTGAAGCTTTCTTT.

V gene TRBV24-1 combines with J gene TRBJ2-3, with 13 bases fitting TRBD2. With 3 bases clipped from V and 4 bases from J, the junction kept 0 bases outside the gene matches. Per the germline V gene, CDR1 is KGHDR and CDR2 is SFDVKD. This CDR3 has 15 amino acids. CDR3 sequence reads: CATSDGLAGADTQYF. CDR3 DNA sequence: TGTGCCACCAGTGATGGACTAGCGGGGGCAGATACGCAGTATTTT.

This chain joins TRBV7-9 and TRBJ2-2; no definite D call. The CDR3 has 14 residues. The germline gives CDR1 SEHNR, CDR2 FQNEAQ (reference sequence). The V end was cut by 5 bases, the J end by 0 bases, with 7 bases between. CDR3 residues: CASSKNSNTGELFF. CDR3 in DNA: TGTGCCAGCAGCAAAAATTCGAACACCGGGGAGCTGTTTTTT.

To note about this clonotype: Compared with germline, one end of the junction differs, possibly owing to a read error. The J gene is TRBJ2-5, the V gene TRBV29-1; TRBD2 matches at 7 bases. Germline lookup yields CDR1 SQVTM and CDR2 ANQGSEA. The CDR3 is 14 amino acids. This CDR3 is CGVRGGRAWDEQYF. The CDR3 nucleotides read TGCGGCGTTCGAGGAGGGAGGGCCTGGGATGAGCAGTACTTC.

The chain employs TRBV6-2 or TRBV6-3 and TRBJ2-4; 7 nucleotides align to TRBD1. Matching the DNA end better, TRBJ2-7 makes the J call doubtful. This CDR3 spans 15 amino acids. Germline V CDR1 and CDR2: MNHEY, SVGEGT. The CDR3 coding sequence is TGTGCCAGCAGTTACCCGAGACAGGGAGAGTACGAGCAGTACTTC. Its protein is CASSYPRQGEYEQYF.

Turning to this clonotype: Since a much larger clone is just one base distant, this may be a read error. This sequence joins TRBV29-1 and TRBJ2-3, with no clear D. Germline V CDR1 and CDR2: SQVTM, ANQGSEA. Trimming removed 1 base at V and 2 bases at J, with 4 bases between. This CDR3 spans 12 amino acids. The CDR3 protein is CSVEGVTDTQYF. CDR3 sequence (DNA): TGCAGCGTTGAAGGGGTCACAGATACGCAGTATTTT.

This clonotype was observed a few times. CDR3 loop: CASSSSHVGTYEQYF. The CDR3 nucleotides are TGTGCCAGCAGCTCTTCCCACGTCGGCACCTACGAGCAGTACTTC. J is TRBJ2-7 and V is TRBV7-8, with D unresolved. Per germline, CDR1 SGHVS and CDR2 FQNEAQ. V dropped 4 bases and J dropped 2 bases, with 15 bases sitting between them. This CDR3 has 15 amino acids.

This clonotype was detected ten times or more. The rearrangement links TRBV6-2 or TRBV6-3 to TRBJ2-3, with 10 positions matching TRBD2. The CDR3 is 16 residues long. J was trimmed by 0 bases and V by 4 bases; bases with no gene match: 4. Germline CDR1 MNHEY, CDR2 SVGEGT. CDR3 sequence: CASSSWTSGSTDTQYF. The CDR3 coding sequence is TGTGCCAGCAGTTCTTGGACTAGCGGAAGCACAGATACGCAGTATTTT.

This clonotype occurred once. The genes are TRBV20-1 and TRBJ2-1; D is undetermined. The closer fit of TRBJ2-7 to the DNA end suggests the J call may be wrong. CDR3 length: 16 amino acids. CDR1 DFQATT and CDR2 SNEGSKA come from the germline V gene (reference sequence). CDR3: CSAREMTRPTYNEQYF. The CDR3, as DNA: TGCAGTGCTAGGGAGATGACACGACCAACCTACAATGAGCAGTACTTC.

This clonotype turned up a few times. This chain links TRBV6-5 with TRBJ2-1; D tentatively fits TRBD1 or TRBD2 (5 bases each). CDR1 and CDR2 from the germline V gene are MNHEY and SVGAGI. The V and J ends lost 6 bases and 4 bases respectively, with 16 bases between them. The CDR3 covers 15 residues. As DNA, the CDR3 is TGTGCCAGCAGCCCCAGGGCGGACTTTTACAATGAGCAGTTCTTC. Translating gives CASSPRADFYNEQFF.

This clonotype was counted ten times or more. The chain uses TRBV6-4 and TRBJ2-1, with D perhaps TRBD2 (6 bases). Germline V gene data show CDR1 as MRHNA and CDR2 as SNTAGT. V was clipped by 3 bases and J by 8 bases, with 17 bases between them. The CDR3 sequence is 15 residues long. CDR3 DNA sequence: TGTGCCAGCAGTGAACGCGTTGGAGGGCTTTATGAGCAGTTCTTC. Translated: CASSERVGGLYEQFF.

DNA of the CDR3: TGTGCCAGCCACATCCGCGTTGGGGGAGAAGAGACCCAGTACTTC. Protein product: CASHIRVGGEETQYF. V usage is TRBV5-6 and J usage is TRBJ2-5, with D perhaps being TRBD1 or TRBD2 (5 bases each). Germline-derived CDR1 and CDR2 are SGHDT and YYEEEE. V was shortened by 7 bases and J by 3 bases, with 19 bases between the two germline ends. The CDR3 has 15 amino acids.

The chain recombines TRBV20-1 with TRBJ2-3, with unresolved D. V was shortened by 1 base and J by 0 bases, with 2 bases between the two germline ends. Per germline, CDR1 DFQATT and CDR2 SNEGSKA (reference sequence). The CDR3 is 12 amino acids. The CDR3 bases are TGCAGTGCTAGAGGGAGCACAGATACGCAGTATTTT. Its translation: CSARGSTDTQYF.